Here is one TCR beta chain with its context. The antigen remains unidentified. Additional DNA sequences in this sample encode the identical CDR3. The sample is drawn from a study of T cell responses to AZD1222 COVID-19 vaccine. Whole-study context: Analysis merged second doses at about 4 or about 12 weeks.

Here immunoSEQ multiplex PCR was the method, and the copy in TCRdb shows in-frame clones only, minus some. Among roughly 170,000 clones listed, approximately 90% were seen once. The ends lost 0 bases at V and 4 bases at J; junction bases unmatched: 3. The CDR3 runs 15 residues. Germline assignment: CDR1 MNHEY and CDR2 SVGAGI. Study outcomes and limitations: Among vaccine-associated CD4 TCRs, coverage spanned spike, with dominance at 160-218 and 743-854. Baseline serology detected seropositivity in only a handful of AZD1222 recipients.

Source: peripheral blood, taken on day 0 of AZD1222 vaccination. The chain combines TRBV6-5 with TRBJ1-5; 7 bases are shared with TRBD1. The sequence came from an adult in good health. CDR3 nucleotides: TGTGCCAGCAGTTACTCGCGGGACAGTAATCAGCCCCAGCATTTT. This encodes CASSYSRDSNQPQHF.